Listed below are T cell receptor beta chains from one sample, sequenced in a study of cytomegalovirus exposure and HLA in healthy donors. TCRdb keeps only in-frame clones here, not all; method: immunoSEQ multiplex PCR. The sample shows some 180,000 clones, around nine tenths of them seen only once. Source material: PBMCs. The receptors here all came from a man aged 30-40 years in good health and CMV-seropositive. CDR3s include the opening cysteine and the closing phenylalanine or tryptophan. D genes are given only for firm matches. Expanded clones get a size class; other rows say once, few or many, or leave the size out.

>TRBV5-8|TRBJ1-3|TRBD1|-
TGTGCCAGCAGCCCATTTCAGGGGACAGGGAGGAACACCATATATTTT
CASSPFQGTGRNTIYF
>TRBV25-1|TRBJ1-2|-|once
TGTGCCAGCAGTGAATTGGGGAGTGGAGGCTACACCTTC
CASSELGSGGYTF
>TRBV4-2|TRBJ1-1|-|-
TGTGCCAGCAGCCAAGAAGCAGGGTCGGGTACTGAAGCTTTCTTT
CASSQEAGSGTEAFF
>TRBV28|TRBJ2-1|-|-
TGTGCCAGCAGTTTGGTCAATGAGCAGTTCTTC
CASSLVNEQFF
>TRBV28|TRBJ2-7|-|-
TGTGCCAGCAGTTTTCGACAGGAGCAGTACTTC
CASSFRQEQYF
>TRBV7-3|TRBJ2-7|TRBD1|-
TGTGCCAGCAGCTTGGACAGGCCCGGGGAGCAGTACTTC
CASSLDRPGEQYF
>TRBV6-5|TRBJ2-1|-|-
TGTGCCAGCAGTTTCACCGGACTGGATCCATACAATGAGCAGTTCTTC
CASSFTGLDPYNEQFF
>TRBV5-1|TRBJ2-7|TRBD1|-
TGCGCCAGCAGCCGATCCGGGACAGGGCACTACGAGCAGTACTTC
CASSRSGTGHYEQYF
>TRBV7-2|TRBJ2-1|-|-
TGTGCCAGCAGCTCACCCCAAATCCGGGCTGAAAATGAGCAGTTCTTC
CASSSPQIRAENEQFF
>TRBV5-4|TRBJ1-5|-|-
TGTGCCAGCAGCTTGGAAGGTCAGCCCCAGCATTTT
CASSLEGQPQHF
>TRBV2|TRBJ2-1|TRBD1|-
TGTGCCAGCAGCAGGGGGAGTAGACAGTTCTTC
CASSRGSRQFF
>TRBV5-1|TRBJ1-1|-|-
TGCGCCAGCAGCTTGGCCGGGACAAAAAACACTGAAGCTTTCTTT
CASSLAGTKNTEAFF
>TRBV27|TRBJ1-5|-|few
TGTGCCAGCAGGGGAACACGGTACAGCAATCAGCCCCAGCATTTT
CASRGTRYSNQPQHF
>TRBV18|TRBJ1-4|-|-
TGTGCCAGCTCCCCGGCAACTAATGAAAAACTGTTTTTT
CASSPATNEKLFF
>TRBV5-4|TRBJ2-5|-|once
TGTGCCAGCAGCTTAGACGGCCTAAGGACCCAGTACTTC
CASSLDGLRTQYF
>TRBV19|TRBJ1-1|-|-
TGTGCCAGTAATAAGAACCAAGGGGTCGAGAACACTGAAGCTTTCTTT
CASNKNQGVENTEAFF
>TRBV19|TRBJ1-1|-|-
TGTGCCAGTAGTCTCCAGGGGAACACTGAAGCTTTCTTT
CASSLQGNTEAFF
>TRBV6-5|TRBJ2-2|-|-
TGTGCCAGCAGTTACGGCGGAGCGTTTCTCGGGGAGCTGTTTTTT
CASSYGGAFLGELFF
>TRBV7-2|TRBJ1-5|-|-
TGTGCCAGCAGCTTAGGGAGTATGGGCAATCAGCCCCAGCATTTT
CASSLGSMGNQPQHF
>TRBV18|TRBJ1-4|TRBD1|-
TGTGCCAGCTCACCACGGACAGGGACGACTAATGAAAAACTGTTTTTT
CASSPRTGTTNEKLFF
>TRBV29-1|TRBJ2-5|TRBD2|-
TGCAGCGTTGAAGGGGGTCCTAGCGGGAGTGTTACTTGGCGGCGGGAGACCCAGTACTTC
CSVEGGPSGSVTWRRETQYF
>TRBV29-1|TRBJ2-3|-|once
TGCAGCGTTGAACTTAGACTACCTAGCACAGATACGCAGTATTTT
CSVELRLPSTDTQYF
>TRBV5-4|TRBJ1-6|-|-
TGTGCCAGCAGCTTGGCCAAGGGGGTCGGCTCACCCCTCCACTTT
CASSLAKGVGSPLHF
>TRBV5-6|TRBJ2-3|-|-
TGTGCCAGCAGCCCTGTGGCCGCCAGGGGCACAGATACGCAGTATTTT
CASSPVAARGTDTQYF
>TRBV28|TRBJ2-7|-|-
TGTGCCAGCACAGGGGGTTCAGGGGGGAAATACGAGCAGTACTTC
CASTGGSGGKYEQYF
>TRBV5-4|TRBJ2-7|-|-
TGTGCCAGCAGCCCGGGACGAAGATTCTACGAGCAGTACTTC
CASSPGRRFYEQYF
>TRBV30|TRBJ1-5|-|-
TGTGCCTGGAGTGTTGTAGGGGGAGGCAATCAGCCCCAGCATTTT
CAWSVVGGGNQPQHF
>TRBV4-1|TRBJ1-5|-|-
TGCGCCAGCAGCCAGTGGGGGCCTCAGCCCCAGCATTTT
CASSQWGPQPQHF
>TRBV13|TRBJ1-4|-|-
TGTGCCAGCAGCCATGGAAGGTTTTCTGAAAAACTGTTTTTT
CASSHGRFSEKLFF
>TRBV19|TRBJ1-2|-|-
TGTGCCAGTAGTCTTCACCGGGACAAGGAGTTGTTTGACTATGGCTACACCTTC
CASSLHRDKELFDYGYTF
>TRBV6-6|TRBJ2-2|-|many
TGTGCCAGCAGTTACCCCACCGGGGAGCTGTTTTTT
CASSYPTGELFF
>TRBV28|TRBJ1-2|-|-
TGTGCCAGCAGTTTTAACCAGGGAAGGGGCTACACCTTC
CASSFNQGRGYTF
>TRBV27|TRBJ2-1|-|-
TGTGCCAGCAGCTTTGGAAACAATGAGCAGTTCTTC
CASSFGNNEQFF
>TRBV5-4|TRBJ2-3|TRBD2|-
TGTGCCAGCAGCTGGCGGGGGACAGATACGCAGTATTTT
CASSWRGTDTQYF
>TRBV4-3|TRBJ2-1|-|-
TGCGCCAGCAGCCAATCGGGCAGTATAACCTACAATGAGCAGTTCTTC
CASSQSGSITYNEQFF
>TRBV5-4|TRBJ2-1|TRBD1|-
TGTGCCAGCAGCTTCGACAGGGGGGCATACAATGAGCAGTTCTTC
CASSFDRGAYNEQFF
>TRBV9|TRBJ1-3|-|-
TGTGCCAGCAGCGCGGACAGCCGGGTTGGAAACACCATATATTTT
CASSADSRVGNTIYF
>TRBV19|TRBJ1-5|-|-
TGTGCCAGTAGTATAACGGATTATAGCAATCAGCCCCAGCATTTT
CASSITDYSNQPQHF
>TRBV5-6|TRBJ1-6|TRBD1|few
TGTGCCAGCAGCCTGGAGGGACAGGGTAATTCACCCCTCCACTTT
CASSLEGQGNSPLHF
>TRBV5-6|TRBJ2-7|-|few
TGTGCCAGCAGCTTGGGAGGGATGACTCACGAGCAGTACTTC
CASSLGGMTHEQYF
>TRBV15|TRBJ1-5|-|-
TGTGCCACCGGGCACACGGGGTCCGATCAGCCCCAGCATTTT
CATGHTGSDQPQHF
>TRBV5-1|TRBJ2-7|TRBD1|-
TGCGCCAGCAGCCCGCGGACAGGGGATAGCGACGAGCAGTACTTC
CASSPRTGDSDEQYF
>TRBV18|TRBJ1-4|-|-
TGTGCCAGCTCACTAAATCAAATTCTAGACGGGGAAAAACTGTTTTTT
CASSLNQILDGEKLFF
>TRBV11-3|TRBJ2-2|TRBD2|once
TGTGCCAGCAGTAGCGGGGGGGTCACCGGGGAGCTGTTTTTT
CASSSGGVTGELFF
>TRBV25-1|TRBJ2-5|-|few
TGTGCCAGCAGTGAACCGGGGTGGAAGACCCAGTACTTC
CASSEPGWKTQYF
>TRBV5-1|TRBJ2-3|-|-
TGCGCCAGCAGCAGTGGGGGCGGCTTTAGCACAGATACGCAGTATTTT
CASSSGGGFSTDTQYF
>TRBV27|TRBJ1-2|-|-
TGTGCCAGCAGTTTATCGGGCAGCCCGAATCGCTACACCTTC
CASSLSGSPNRYTF
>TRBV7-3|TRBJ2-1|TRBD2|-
TGTGCCAGCAGCTTAAGGGGGGGAGATGGTGAGCAGTTCTTC
CASSLRGGDGEQFF
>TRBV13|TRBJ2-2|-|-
TGTGCCAGCAGCGTTGGACGTACCGGGGAGCTGTTTTTT
CASSVGRTGELFF
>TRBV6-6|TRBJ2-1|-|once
TGTGCCAGCAGCCACCGCCTCGGGAACTCCTACAATGAGCAGTTCTTC
CASSHRLGNSYNEQFF
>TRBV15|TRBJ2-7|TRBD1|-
TGTGCCACCAGCAGATCACAGGGGGCTTGGGAGCAGTACTTC
CATSRSQGAWEQYF
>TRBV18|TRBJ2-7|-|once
TGTGCCAGCTCACCGACGGGCGGGACCTACGAGCAGTACTTC
CASSPTGGTYEQYF
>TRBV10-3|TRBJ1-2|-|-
TGTGCCATCAGTGAGTCACAGCCCCCCGACTATGGCTACACCTTC
CAISESQPPDYGYTF
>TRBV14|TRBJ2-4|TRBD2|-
TGTGCCAGCAGCTCCTCTGGACTAGCGGGATTTGTAAACATTCAGTACTTC
CASSSSGLAGFVNIQYF
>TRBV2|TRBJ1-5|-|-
TGTGCCAGCGCACAGGGCTTAAATCAGCCCCAGCATTTT
CASAQGLNQPQHF
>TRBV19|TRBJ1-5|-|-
TGTGCCACGCAAAAGGGAGGGCAGGCCGGAAATCAGCCCCAGCATTTT
CATQKGGQAGNQPQHF
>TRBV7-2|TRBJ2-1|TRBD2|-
TGTGCCAGCAGCTTTCGCGGACTAGCGGACAATGAGCAGTTCTTC
CASSFRGLADNEQFF
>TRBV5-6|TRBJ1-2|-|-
TGTGCCAGCAGCTTTGGTGTCTTCAGGGGCGGTGGCTACACCTTC
CASSFGVFRGGGYTF
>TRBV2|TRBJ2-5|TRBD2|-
TGTGCCACCGGACTAGAAGAGACCCAGTACTTC
CATGLEETQYF
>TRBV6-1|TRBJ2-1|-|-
TGTGCCAGCTCCCTGGGGGGCCAGCGGTACAATGAGCAGTTCTTC
CASSLGGQRYNEQFF